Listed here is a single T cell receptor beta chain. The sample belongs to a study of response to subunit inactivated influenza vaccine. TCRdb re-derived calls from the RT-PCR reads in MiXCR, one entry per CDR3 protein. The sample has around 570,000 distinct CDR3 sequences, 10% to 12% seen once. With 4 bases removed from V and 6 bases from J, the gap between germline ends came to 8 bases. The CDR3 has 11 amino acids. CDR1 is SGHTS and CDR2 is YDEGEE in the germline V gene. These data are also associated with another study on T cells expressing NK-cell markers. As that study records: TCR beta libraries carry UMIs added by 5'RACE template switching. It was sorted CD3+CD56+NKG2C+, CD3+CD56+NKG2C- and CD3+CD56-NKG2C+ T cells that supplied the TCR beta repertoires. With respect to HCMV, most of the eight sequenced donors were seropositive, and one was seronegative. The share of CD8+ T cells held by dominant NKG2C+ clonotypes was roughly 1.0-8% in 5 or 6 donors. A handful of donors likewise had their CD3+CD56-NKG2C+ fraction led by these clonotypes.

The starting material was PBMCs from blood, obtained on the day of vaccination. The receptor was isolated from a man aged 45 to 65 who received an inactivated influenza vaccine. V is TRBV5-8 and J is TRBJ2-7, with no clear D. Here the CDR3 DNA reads TGTGCCAGCAGCGCCTTCGCCGAGCAGTACTTC. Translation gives CASSAFAEQYF.